This T cell receptor beta chain came from a study of shared clonotypes between healthy human individuals. Study results and caveats: Among several donors, about 4.6% of naive CD4 clonotypes were found in common.

Concerning this clone itself: Its antigen is still unknown.

The CDR3 totals 15 residues. Looked up from germline, CDR1 is LNHDA and CDR2 is SQIVND (reference sequence). V lost 3 bases, J lost 4 bases, and 9 bases stayed unmatched. Per the study methods: Filtering differed since immunoSEQ provided only junctions, with no quality scores. Produced via immunoSEQ multiplex PCR; TCRdb's table is partial and in-frame only. V, J and clone size are taken as reported in that table, and D and trimming were inferred from the DNA itself. The top ten hold roughly 0.12% of the sample, which has around 650,000 clones, about 95% seen once. The naive CD8 population came from CD45RO-negative cells selected for CCR7, without terminally differentiated effector memory CD45RA+ cells.

The rearrangement joins TRBV19 to TRBJ2-7, with 7 nucleotides matching TRBD2. The material sequenced was naive CD8+ T cells sorted from blood. This clonotype originated in a woman aged 25 to 45 in good health. CDR3 sequence reads: CASSIFTGGQYEQYF. The DNA of the CDR3 is TGTGCCAGTAGTATTTTTACGGGAGGCCAGTACGAGCAGTACTTC.